The present TCR beta chain was sequenced within a study of post-analysis software for immune sequencing data. Study conclusions and caveats: With TRBV5-6, TRBV5-1 and TRBV20-1 included, about five TRBV segments were more frequent in patients than in controls.

As concerns this clonotype: Its antigen is undetermined.

cDNA libraries of TCR beta carried unique molecular identifiers. TCRdb redid the calling of the PCR reads with MiXCR, one entry per CDR3 protein. This sample has roughly 670,000 distinct CDR3 sequences, with 55% to 60% found just once. There are 17 residues in the CDR3. V lost 0 bases to trimming and J lost 1 base; unmatched junction nucleotides: 7. Germline V CDR1 and CDR2: SEHNR, FQNEAQ (reference sequence). The chain employs TRBV7-9 and TRBJ1-2, with 8 bases fitting TRBD1. The sequence was collected from a girl aged 2-9 years with multiple sclerosis. Sequenced sample: blood. The CDR3 nucleotides read TGTGCCAGCAGCTTAGCGCCCGGACAGGGTAATAACTATGGCTACACCTTC. The encoded protein is CASSLAPGQGNNYGYTF.